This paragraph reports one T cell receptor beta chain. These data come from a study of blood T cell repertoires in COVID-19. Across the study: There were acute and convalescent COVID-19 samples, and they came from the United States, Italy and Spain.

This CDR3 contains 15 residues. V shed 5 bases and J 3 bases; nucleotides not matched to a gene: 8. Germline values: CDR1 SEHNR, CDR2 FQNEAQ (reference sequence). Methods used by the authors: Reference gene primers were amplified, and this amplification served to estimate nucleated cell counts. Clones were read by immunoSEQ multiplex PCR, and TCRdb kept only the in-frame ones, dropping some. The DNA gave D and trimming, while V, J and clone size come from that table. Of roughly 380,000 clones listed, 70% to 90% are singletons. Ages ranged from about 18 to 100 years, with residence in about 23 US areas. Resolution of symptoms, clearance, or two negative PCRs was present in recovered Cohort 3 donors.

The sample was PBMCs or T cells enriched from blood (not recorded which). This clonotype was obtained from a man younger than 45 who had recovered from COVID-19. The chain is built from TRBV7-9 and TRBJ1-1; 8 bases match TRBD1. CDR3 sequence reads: CASSPTGGGYTEAFF. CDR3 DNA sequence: TGTGCCAGCAGCCCTACAGGGGGTGGGTACACTGAAGCTTTCTTT.